The entry below describes one T cell receptor (beta chain). This sample stems from a study of blood T cell repertoires in COVID-19. Study in general: COVID-19 samples, acute and convalescent, were from the United States, Italy and Spain.

Trimming left V 4 bases short and J 5 bases short, with 12 bases between. The CDR3 contains 13 residues. Per germline, CDR1 SGHNT and CDR2 YYREEE (reference sequence). In the original workflow: Amplifying reference gene primers gave estimates of nucleated cell counts. The data were produced by immunoSEQ multiplex PCR, yet TCRdb's version contains in-frame clones alone and is incomplete. V and J calls and clone size are copied from that table; D and trimming were computed from the DNA. The sample includes about 180,000 clones, about four fifths seen only once; the top ten take approximately 7%. V is TRBV5-4 and J is TRBJ2-5; a weak D match, TRBD2 (7 bases). This receptor was obtained from a human donor in a cohort sampled during active COVID-19. Specimen: peripheral blood. CDR3 in amino acids: CASSPGGEETQYF. The CDR3 DNA follows: TGTGCCAGCAGCCCGGGGGGCGAGGAGACCCAGTACTTC.